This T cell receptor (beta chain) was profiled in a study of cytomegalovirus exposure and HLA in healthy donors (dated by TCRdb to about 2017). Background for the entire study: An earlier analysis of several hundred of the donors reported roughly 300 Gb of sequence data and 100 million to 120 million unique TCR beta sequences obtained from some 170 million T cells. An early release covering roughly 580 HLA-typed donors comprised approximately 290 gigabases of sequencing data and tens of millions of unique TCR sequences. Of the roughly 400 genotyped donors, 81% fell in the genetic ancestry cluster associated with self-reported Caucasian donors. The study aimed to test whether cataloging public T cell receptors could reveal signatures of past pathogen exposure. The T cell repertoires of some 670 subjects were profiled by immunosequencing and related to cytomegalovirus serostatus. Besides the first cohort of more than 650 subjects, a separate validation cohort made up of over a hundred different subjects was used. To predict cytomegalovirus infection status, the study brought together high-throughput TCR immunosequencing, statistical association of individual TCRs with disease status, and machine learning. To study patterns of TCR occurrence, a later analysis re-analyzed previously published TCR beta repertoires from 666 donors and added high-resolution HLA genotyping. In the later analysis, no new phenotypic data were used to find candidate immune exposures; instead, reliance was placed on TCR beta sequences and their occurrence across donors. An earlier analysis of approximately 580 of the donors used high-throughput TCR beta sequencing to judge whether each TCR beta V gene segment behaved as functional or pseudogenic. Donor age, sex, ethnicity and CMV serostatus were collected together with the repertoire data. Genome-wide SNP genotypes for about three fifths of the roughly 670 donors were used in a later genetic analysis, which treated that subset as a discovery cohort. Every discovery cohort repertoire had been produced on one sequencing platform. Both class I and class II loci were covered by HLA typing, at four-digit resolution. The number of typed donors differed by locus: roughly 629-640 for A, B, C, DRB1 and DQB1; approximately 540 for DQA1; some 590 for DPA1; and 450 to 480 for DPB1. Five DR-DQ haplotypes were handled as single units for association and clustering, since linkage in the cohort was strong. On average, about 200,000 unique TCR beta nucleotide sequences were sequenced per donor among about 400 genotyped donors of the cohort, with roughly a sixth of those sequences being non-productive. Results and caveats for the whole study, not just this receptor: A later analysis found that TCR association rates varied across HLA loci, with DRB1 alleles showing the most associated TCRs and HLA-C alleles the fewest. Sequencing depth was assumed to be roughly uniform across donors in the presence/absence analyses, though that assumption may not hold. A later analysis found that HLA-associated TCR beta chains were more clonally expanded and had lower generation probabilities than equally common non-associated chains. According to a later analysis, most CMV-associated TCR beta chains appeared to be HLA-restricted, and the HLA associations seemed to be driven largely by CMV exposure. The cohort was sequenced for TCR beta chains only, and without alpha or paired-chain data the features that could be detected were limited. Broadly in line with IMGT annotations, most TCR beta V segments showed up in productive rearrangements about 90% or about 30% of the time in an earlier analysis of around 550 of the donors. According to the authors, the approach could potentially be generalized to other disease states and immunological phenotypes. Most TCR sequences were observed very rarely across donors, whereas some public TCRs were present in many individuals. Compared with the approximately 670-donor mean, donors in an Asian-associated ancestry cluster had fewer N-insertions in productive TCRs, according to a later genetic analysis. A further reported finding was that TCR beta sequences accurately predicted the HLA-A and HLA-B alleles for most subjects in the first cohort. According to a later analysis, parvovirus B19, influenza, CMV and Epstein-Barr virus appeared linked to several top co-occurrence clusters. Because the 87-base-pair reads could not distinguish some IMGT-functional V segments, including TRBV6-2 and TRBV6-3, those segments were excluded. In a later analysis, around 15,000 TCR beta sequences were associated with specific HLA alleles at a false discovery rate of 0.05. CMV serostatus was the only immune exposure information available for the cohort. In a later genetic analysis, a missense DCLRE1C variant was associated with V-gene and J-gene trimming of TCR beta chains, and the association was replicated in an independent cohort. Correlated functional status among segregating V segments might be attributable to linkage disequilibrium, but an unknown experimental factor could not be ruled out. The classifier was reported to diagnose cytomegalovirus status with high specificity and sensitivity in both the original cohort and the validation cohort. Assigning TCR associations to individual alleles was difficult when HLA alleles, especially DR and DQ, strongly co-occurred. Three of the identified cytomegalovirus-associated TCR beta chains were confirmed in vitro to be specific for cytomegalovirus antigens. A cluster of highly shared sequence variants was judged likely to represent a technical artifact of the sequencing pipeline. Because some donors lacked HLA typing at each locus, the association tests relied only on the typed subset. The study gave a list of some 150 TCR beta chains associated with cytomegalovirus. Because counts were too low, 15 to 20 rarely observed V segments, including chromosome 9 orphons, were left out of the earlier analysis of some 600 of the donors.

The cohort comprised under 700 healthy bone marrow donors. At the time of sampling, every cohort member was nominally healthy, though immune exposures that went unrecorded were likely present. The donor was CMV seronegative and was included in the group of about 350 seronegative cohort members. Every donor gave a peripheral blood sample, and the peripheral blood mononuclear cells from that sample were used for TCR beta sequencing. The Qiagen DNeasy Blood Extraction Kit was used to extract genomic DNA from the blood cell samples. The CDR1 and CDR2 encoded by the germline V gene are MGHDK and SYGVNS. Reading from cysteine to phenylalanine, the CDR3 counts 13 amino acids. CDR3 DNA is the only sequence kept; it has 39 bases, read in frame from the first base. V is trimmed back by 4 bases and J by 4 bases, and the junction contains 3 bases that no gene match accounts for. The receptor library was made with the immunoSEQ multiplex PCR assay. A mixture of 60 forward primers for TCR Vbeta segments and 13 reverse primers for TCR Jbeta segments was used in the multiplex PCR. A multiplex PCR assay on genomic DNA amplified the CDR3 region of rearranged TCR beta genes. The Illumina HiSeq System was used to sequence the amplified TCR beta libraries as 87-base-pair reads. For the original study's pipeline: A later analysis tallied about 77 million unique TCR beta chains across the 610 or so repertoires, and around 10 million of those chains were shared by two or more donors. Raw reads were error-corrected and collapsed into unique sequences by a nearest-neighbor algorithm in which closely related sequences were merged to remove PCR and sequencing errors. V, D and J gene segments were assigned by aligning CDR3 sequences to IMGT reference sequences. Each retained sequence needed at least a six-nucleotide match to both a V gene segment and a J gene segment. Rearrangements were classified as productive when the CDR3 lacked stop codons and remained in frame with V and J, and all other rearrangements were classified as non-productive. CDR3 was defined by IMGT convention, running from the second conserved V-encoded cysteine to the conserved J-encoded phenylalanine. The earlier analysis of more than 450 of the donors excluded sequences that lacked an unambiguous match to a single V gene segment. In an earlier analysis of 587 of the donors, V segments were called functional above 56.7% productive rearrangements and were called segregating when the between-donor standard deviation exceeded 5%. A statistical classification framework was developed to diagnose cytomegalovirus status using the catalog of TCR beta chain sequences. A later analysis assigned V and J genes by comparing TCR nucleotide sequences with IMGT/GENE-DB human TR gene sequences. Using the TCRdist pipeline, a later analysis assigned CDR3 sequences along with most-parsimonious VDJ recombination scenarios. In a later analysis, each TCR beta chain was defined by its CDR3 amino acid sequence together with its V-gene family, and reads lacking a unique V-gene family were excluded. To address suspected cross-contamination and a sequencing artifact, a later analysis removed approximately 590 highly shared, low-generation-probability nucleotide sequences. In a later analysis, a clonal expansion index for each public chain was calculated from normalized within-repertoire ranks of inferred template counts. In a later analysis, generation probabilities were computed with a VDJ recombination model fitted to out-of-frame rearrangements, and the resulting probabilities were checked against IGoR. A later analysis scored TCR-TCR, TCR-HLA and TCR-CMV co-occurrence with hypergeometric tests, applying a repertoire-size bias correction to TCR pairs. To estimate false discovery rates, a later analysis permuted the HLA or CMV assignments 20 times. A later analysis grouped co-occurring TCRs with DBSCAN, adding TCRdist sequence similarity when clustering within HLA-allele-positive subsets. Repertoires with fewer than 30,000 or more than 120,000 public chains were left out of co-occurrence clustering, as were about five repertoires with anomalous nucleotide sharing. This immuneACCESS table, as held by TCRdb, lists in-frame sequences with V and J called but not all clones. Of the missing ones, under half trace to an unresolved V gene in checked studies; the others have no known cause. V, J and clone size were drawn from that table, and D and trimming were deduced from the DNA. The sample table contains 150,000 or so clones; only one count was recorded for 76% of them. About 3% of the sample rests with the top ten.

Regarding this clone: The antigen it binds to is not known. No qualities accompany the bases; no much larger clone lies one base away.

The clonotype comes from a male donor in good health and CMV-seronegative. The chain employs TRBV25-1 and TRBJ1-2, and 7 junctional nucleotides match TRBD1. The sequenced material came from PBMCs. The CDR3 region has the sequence CASSVTGVYGYTF. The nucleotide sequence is TGTGCCAGCAGTGTCACAGGGGTCTATGGCTACACCTTC.